A single sample gave rise to the 4 T cell receptor beta chains below, sequenced in a study of shared clonotypes between healthy human individuals (dated by TCRdb to about 2020). Preparation of the library involved the immunoSEQ multiplex PCR assay. TCRdb obtained this table from immuneACCESS and retained in-frame rearrangements with V and J assigned. These tables miss some clones; where compared with another copy, unresolved V genes account for less than half of the shortfall, and the remainder is unexplained. Counted in this sample were a few million clones; 90% to 95% of them appeared once. The ten largest account for over 0.12% of the sample. Material: naive CD4+ T cells sorted from blood. The cell subset or site label corresponds to: CD45RA+ positively selected. These receptors came from a man between 18 and 29 years old in good health.

The chain has TRBV6-1 and TRBJ1-5; D ambiguous. V was shortened by 6 bases and J by 6 bases, with 12 bases between the two germline ends. CDR1 and CDR2 (germline): MNHNS, SASEGT. This CDR3 has 13 residues. CDR3 in amino acids: CASRSREGQPQHF. The CDR3 region has the DNA TGTGCCAGCAGGTCTAGGGAGGGTCAGCCCCAGCATTTT.

The chain employs TRBV19 and TRBJ1-1; D remains ambiguous. Trimming left V 0 bases short and J 3 bases short, with 17 bases between. Germline V gene lookup returns CDR1 LNHDA and CDR2 SQIVND (reference sequence). The CDR3 runs to 17 residues. The CDR3 sequence is CASSIDLQAPRDTEAFF. In nucleotides, the CDR3 is TGTGCCAGTAGTATAGATCTCCAGGCCCCAAGGGACACTGAAGCTTTCTTT.

The chain employs TRBV10-3 and TRBJ2-7; 9 bases are a match to TRBD1. Germline V gives CDR1 ENHRY, CDR2 SYGVKD. V lost 4 bases, J lost 5 bases, and 6 bases stayed unmatched. The length of the CDR3 is 14 residues. CDR3 residues: CAISVPDRGNEQYF. The CDR3 DNA follows: TGTGCCATCAGTGTCCCCGACAGGGGGAACGAGCAGTACTTC.

This clone was seen once. This specimen includes other DNA sequences encoding the same CDR3. The chain employs TRBV7-2 and TRBJ2-7; unclear D gene. Per germline, CDR1 SGHTA and CDR2 FQGNSA. The CDR3 has 11 amino acids. Between the trimmed V and J ends, which lost 3 bases and 4 bases, there was a span of 4 bases. CDR3 DNA sequence: TGTGCCAGCAGCTTCACTTACGAGCAGTACTTC. Its protein is CASSFTYEQYF. The full variable domain, rest sourced from reference TRBV7-2 and TRBJ2-7, is GAGVSQSPSNKVTEKGKDVELRCDPISGHTALYWYRQSLGQGLEFLIYFQGNSAPDKSGLPSDRFSAERTGGSVSTLTIQRTQQEDSAVYLCASSFTYEQYFGPGTRLTVT.